A single sample gave rise to the 8 T cell receptor beta chains below, sequenced in a study of blood T cells in healthy people across ages. Through a sample-barcoded 5' primer and a J-beta primer mix, a second PCR was run for roughly 6 to 11 cycles. TCRdb reprocessed the 5' RACE reads with MiXCR, giving one entry per CDR3 protein. The sample contains 550,000 to 600,000 distinct CDR3 sequences, less than 60% of which appear only once. Material: blood. Receptors originate from a man at least 80 years old in good health.

This clonotype was recorded at least ten times. The J gene is TRBJ2-1, the V gene TRBV7-9, with 8 bases fitting TRBD2. Germline assignment: CDR1 SEHNR and CDR2 FQNEAQ (reference sequence). Trimming cost V 0 bases and J 5 bases; bases outside gene matches: 3. The CDR3 is 15 amino acids. This CDR3 is CASSLASGINNEQFF. CDR3 nucleotide sequence: TGTGCCAGCAGCTTAGCTAGCGGGATAAACAATGAGCAGTTCTTC.

Ten or more counts support this clonotype. V is TRBV7-9 and J is TRBJ2-6, with D perhaps TRBD2 (5 bases). The CDR3 extends over 16 amino acids. Trimming left V 5 bases short and J 3 bases short, with 14 bases between. The germline V gene has CDR1 SEHNR and CDR2 FQNEAQ (reference sequence). The CDR3 nucleotides read TGTGCCAGCAGCCCCTCGGGGAAGGGTGGGGCCAACGTCCTGACTTTC. This codes for CASSPSGKGGANVLTF.

This clonotype was recorded a few times. This rearrangement joins TRBV15 to TRBJ2-7, with 9 bases matching TRBD1. CDR1 is LNHNV, CDR2 YYDKDF, per germline (reference sequence). The CDR3 has 15 amino acids. V lost 4 bases to trimming and J lost 3 bases; unmatched junction nucleotides: 7. CDR3 region: CATSKGRTGDYEQYF. CDR3 DNA sequence: TGTGCCACCAGCAAGGGAAGGACAGGGGACTACGAGCAGTACTTC.

The chain is built from TRBV27 and TRBJ1-1; maybe TRBD1 (5 bases). Germline V gene sequence: CDR1 MNHEY, CDR2 SMNVEV (reference sequence). Trimming shortened V by 5 bases and J by 5 bases, and 15 bases separated the two germline ends. This CDR3 comprises 14 residues. CDR3 nucleotides: TGTGCCAGCAGTACGGTCCGCAGGGTTACTGAAGCTTTCTTT. Amino acid sequence: CASSTVRRVTEAFF.

This clonotype was observed many times. The V call is TRBV7-9, the J call TRBJ2-3; tentative D call: TRBD1 (5 bases). Per the germline V gene, CDR1 is SEHNR and CDR2 is FQNEAQ (reference sequence). The V gene lost 5 bases and the J gene lost 2 bases, with 17 bases spanning the gap. There are 16 residues in the CDR3. The CDR3 protein is CASSPIQGRDTDTQYF. CDR3 nucleotide sequence: TGTGCCAGCAGCCCAATCCAGGGCAGGGACACAGATACGCAGTATTTT.

Of note for this clonotype: The germline gene is not matched at one end of the junction; a read error may be the cause. This sequence joins TRBV11-2 and TRBJ2-1; 7 bases are a match to TRBD2. CDR3 length: 16 amino acids. Germline V gives CDR1 SGHAT, CDR2 FQNNGV. This CDR3 is CASSPRGGGTYNKQFF. The DNA for the CDR3 is TGTGCCAGCAGCCCGCGCGGGGGAGGGACCTACAATAAGCAGTTCTTC.

This clonotype showed up just once. The chain recombines TRBV11-1 with TRBJ2-5; TRBD1 matches at 9 bases. This CDR3 has 16 residues. Germline CDR1 SGHAT, CDR2 FQDESV (reference sequence). Trimming at V came to 5 bases and at J to 11 bases, leaving 18 bases not matched to a gene. As DNA, the CDR3 is TGTGCCAGCAGCCCACGCGAGGACAGGGGATACAATGAGCAGTACTTC. It yields the protein CASSPREDRGYNEQYF. Full variable domain (missing parts from reference TRBV11-1 and TRBJ2-5): EAEVAQSPRYKITEKSQAVAFWCDPISGHATLYWYRQILGQGPELLVQFQDESVVDDSQLPKDRFSAERLKGVDSTLKIQPAELGDSAMYLCASSPREDRGYNEQYFGPGTRLLVL.

The rearrangement links TRBV20-1 to TRBJ2-1; D not certain. Looked up from germline, CDR1 is DFQATT and CDR2 is SNEGSKA (reference sequence). Trimming stripped 0 bases from V and 7 bases from J, with 16 bases between. This CDR3 comprises 15 residues. For the CDR3, the DNA is TGCAGTGCTAGAGATCCGGGCGGATCTGCGAATGAGCAGTTCTTC. It yields the protein CSARDPGGSANEQFF.